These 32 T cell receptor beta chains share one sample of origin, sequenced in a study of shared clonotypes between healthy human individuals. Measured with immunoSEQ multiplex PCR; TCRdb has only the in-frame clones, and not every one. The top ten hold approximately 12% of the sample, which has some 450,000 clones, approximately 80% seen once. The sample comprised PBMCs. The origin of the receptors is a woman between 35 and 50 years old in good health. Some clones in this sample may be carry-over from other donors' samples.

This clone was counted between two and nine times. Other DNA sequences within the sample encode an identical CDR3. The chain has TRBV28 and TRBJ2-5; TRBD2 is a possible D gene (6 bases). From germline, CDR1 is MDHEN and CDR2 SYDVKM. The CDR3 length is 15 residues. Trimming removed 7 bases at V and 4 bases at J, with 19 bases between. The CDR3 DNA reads TGTGCCAGCATCCCCCCGGGGGACGGAAGAGAGACCCAGTACTTC. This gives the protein CASIPPGDGRETQYF. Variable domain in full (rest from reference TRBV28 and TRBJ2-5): DVKVTQSSRYLVKRTGEKVFLECVQDMDHENMFWYRQDPGLGLRLIYFSYDVKMKEKGDIPEGYSVSREKKERFSLILESASTNQTSMYLCASIPPGDGRETQYFGPGTRLLVL.

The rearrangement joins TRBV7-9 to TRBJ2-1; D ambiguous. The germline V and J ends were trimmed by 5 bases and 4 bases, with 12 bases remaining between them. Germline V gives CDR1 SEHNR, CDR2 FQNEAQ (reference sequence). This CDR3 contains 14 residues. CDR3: CASSLTNSYNEQFF. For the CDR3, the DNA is TGTGCCAGCAGCCTGACCAACTCATACAATGAGCAGTTCTTC. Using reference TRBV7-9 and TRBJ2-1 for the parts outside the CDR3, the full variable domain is DTGVSQNPRHKITKRGQNVTFRCDPISEHNRLYWYRQTLGQGPEFLTYFQNEAQLEKSRLLSDRFSAERPKGSFSTLEIQRTEQGDSAMYLCASSLTNSYNEQFFGPGTRLTVL.

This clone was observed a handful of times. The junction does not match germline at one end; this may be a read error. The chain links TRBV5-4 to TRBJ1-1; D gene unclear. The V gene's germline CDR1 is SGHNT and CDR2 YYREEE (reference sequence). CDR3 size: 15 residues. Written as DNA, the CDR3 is TGTGCCAGCAGCTTGGGCCCAGACTCTCACACTGAAGCTCTCTTT. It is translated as CASSLGPDSHTEALF.

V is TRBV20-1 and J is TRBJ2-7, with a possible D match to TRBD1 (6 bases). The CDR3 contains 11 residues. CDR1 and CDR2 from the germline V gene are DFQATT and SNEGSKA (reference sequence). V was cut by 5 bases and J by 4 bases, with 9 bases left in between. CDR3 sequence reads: CSAGGEYEQYF. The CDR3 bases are TGCAGTGCTGGGGGCGAATACGAGCAGTACTTC.

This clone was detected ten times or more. The CDR3 loop is CASSSRGPETQYF. CDR3 nucleotides: TGTGCCAGCAGCTCCAGGGGGCCCGAGACCCAGTACTTC. V usage is TRBV7-9 and J usage is TRBJ2-5; 8 positions agree with TRBD1. The V and J ends lost 4 bases and 5 bases, in that order; junction bases with no gene match: 3. The CDR3 is made up of 13 amino acids. Germline-derived CDR1 and CDR2 are SEHNR and FQNEAQ (reference sequence).

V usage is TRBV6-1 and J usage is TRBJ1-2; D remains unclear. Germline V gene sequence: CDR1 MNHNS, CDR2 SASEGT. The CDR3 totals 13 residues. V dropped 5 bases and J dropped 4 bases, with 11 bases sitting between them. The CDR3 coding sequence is TGTGCCAGCAGTATGGACTCTGTCTATGGCTACACCTTC. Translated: CASSMDSVYGYTF.

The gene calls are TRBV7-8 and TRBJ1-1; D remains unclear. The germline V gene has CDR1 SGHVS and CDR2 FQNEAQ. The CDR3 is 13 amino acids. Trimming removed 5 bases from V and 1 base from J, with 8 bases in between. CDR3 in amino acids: CASSLGRNTEAFF. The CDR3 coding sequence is TGTGCCAGCAGCCTGGGGAGGAACACTGAAGCTTTCTTT.

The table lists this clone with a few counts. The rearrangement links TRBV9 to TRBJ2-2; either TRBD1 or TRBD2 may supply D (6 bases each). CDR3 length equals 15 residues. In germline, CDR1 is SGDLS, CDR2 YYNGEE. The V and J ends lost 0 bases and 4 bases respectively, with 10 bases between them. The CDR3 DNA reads TGTGCCAGCAGCGTAGTTCCGGGGGCCACCGGGGAGCTGTTTTTT. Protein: CASSVVPGATGELFF.

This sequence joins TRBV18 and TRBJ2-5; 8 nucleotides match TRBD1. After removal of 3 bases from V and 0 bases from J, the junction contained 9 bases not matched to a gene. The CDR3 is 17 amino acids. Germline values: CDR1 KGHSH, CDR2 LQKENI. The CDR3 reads CASSPPDREWDQETQYF. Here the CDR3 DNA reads TGTGCCAGCTCACCCCCGGACAGGGAGTGGGACCAAGAGACCCAGTACTTC. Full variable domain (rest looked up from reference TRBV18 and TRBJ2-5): NAGVMQNPRHLVRRRGQEARLRCSPMKGHSHVYWYRQLPEEGLKFMVYLQKENIIDESGMPKERFSAEFPKEGPSILRIQQVVRGDSAAYFCASSPPDREWDQETQYFGPGTRLLVL.

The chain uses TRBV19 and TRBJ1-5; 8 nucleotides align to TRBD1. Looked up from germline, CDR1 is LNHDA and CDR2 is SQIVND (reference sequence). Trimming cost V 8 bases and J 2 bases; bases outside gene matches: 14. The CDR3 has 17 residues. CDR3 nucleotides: TGTGCCAGTCACGGGACAGGTCCGCCCGTTGGCAATCAGCCCCAGCATTTT. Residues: CASHGTGPPVGNQPQHF.

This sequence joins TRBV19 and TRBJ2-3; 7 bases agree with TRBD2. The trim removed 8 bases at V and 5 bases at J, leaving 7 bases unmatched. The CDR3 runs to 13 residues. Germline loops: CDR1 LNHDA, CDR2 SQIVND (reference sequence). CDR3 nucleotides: TGTGCCAGTCGCGGGAGTAACGAAGATACGCAGTATTTT. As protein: CASRGSNEDTQYF.

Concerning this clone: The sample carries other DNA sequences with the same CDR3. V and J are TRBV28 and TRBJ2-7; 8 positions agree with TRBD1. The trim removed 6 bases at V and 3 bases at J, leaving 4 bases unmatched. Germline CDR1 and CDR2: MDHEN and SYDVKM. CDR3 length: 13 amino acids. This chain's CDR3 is CASSSGGRYEQYF. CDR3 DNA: TGTGCCAGCAGCTCAGGGGGCCGCTACGAGCAGTACTTC.

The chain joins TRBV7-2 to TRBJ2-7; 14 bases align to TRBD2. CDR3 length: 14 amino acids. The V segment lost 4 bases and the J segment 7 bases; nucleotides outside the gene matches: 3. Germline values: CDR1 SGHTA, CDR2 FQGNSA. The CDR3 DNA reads TGTGCCAGCAGCTCGGGACTAGCGGGAGTAGAGCAGTACTTC. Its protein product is CASSSGLAGVEQYF. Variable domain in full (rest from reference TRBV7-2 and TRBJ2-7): GAGVSQSPSNKVTEKGKDVELRCDPISGHTALYWYRQSLGQGLEFLIYFQGNSAPDKSGLPSDRFSAERTGGSVSTLTIQRTQQEDSAVYLCASSSGLAGVEQYFGPGTRLTVT.

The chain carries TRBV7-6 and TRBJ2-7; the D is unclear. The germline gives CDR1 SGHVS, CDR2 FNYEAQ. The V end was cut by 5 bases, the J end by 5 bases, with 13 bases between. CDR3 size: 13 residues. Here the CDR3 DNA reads TGTGCCAGCAGCCCCCAGCCACAGAACGAGCAGTACTTC. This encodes CASSPQPQNEQYF.

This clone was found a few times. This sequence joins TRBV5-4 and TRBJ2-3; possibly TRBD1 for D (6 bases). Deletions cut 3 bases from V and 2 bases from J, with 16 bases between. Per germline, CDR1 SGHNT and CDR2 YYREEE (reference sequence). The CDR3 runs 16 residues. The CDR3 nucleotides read TGTGCCAGCAGCTCGCGGAAACAGGGAGTCACAGATACGCAGTATTTT. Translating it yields CASSSRKQGVTDTQYF.

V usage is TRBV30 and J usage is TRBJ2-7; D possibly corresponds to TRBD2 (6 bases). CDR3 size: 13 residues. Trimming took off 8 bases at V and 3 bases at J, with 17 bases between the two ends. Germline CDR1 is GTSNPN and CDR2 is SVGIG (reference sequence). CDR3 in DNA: TGTGCCGGAGACTGGGGCGGGGTCTACGAGCAGTACTTC. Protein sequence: CAGDWGGVYEQYF.

The CDR3 nucleotides are TGTGCCAGCACCCGTAACAGGATTAATACCGGGGAGCTGTTTTTT. Residues: CASTRNRINTGELFF. The rearrangement joins TRBV5-6 to TRBJ2-2; TRBD1 might be the D (5 bases). The CDR3 is made up of 15 amino acids. V was clipped by 6 bases and J by 5 bases, with 17 bases between them. The germline gives CDR1 SGHDT, CDR2 YYEEEE. The variable domain in full, with the rest retrieved from reference TRBV5-6 and TRBJ2-2, is DAGVTQSPTHLIKTRGQQVTLRCSPKSGHDTVSWYQQALGQGPQFIFQYYEEEERQRGNFPDRFSGHQFPNYSSELNVNALLLGDSALYLCASTRNRINTGELFFGEGSRLTVL.

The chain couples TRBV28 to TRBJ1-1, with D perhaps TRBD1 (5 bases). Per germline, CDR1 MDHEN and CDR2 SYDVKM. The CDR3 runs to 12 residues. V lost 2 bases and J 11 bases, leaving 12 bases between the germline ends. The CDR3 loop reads CASSLRHGGAFF. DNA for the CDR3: TGTGCCAGCAGTTTACGACACGGGGGGGCTTTCTTT.

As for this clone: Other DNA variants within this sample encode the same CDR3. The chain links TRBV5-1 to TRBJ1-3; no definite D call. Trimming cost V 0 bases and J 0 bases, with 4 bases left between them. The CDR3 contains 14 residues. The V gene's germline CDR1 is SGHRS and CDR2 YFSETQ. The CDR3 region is CASSLEGSGNTIYF. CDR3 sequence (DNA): TGCGCCAGCAGCTTGGAGGGCTCTGGAAACACCATATATTTT.

The CDR3 reads CASSPTGGQETQYF. DNA for the CDR3: TGTGCCAGCTCACCAACCGGGGGCCAAGAGACCCAGTACTTC. The V call is TRBV18, the J call TRBJ2-5; D perhaps matches TRBD2 (6 bases). V dropped 2 bases and J dropped 1 base, with 8 bases sitting between them. This CDR3 has 14 amino acids. Germline CDR1 and CDR2: KGHSH and LQKENI.

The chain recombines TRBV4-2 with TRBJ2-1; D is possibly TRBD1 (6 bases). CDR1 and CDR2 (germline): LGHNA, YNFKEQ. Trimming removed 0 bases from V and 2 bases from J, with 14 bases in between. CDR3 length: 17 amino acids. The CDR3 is CASSQEGAEGPYNEQFF. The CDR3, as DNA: TGTGCCAGCAGCCAAGAGGGGGCAGAGGGCCCCTACAATGAGCAGTTCTTC.

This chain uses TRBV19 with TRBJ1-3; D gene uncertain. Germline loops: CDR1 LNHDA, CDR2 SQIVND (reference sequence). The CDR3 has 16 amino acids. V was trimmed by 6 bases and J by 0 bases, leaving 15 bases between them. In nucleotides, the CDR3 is TGTGCCAGTAGCAGGCAAACGGCTATCTCTGGAAACACCATATATTTT. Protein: CASSRQTAISGNTIYF.

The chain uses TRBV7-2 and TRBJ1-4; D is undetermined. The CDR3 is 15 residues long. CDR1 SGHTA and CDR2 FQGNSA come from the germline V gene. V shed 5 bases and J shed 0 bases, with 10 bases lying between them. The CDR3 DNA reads TGTGCCAGCAGCCCTCACCATGCAACTAATGAAAAACTGTTTTTT. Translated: CASSPHHATNEKLFF.

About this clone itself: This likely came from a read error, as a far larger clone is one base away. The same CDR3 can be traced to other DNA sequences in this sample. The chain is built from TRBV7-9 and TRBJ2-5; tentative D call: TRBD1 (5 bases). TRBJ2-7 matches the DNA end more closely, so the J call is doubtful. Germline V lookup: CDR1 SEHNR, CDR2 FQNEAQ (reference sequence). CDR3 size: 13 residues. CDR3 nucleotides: TGCGCCAGCAGCTTAACGACAGTCTACGAGCAGTACTTC. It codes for CASSLTTVYEQYF.

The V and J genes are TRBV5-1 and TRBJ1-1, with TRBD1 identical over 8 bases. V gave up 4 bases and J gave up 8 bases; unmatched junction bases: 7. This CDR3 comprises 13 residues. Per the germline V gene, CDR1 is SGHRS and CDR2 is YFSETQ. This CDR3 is CASSQGTGEEAFF. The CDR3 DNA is TGCGCCAGCAGCCAAGGGACAGGTGAAGAAGCTTTCTTT.

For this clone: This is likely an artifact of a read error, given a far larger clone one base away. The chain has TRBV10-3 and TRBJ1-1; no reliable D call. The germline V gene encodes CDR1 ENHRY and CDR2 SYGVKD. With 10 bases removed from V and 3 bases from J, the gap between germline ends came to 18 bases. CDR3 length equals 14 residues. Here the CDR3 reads CATSSDGSYTEAFF. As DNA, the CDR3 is TGTGCCACAAGTTCCGACGGGAGTTACACTGAAGCTTTCTTT.

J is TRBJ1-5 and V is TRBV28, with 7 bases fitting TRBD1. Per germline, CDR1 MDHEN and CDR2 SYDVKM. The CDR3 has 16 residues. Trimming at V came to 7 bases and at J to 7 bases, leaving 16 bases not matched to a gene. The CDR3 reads CASTPQTGSRYQPQHF. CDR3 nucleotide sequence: TGTGCCAGCACCCCCCAGACAGGGAGTAGGTACCAGCCCCAGCATTTT.

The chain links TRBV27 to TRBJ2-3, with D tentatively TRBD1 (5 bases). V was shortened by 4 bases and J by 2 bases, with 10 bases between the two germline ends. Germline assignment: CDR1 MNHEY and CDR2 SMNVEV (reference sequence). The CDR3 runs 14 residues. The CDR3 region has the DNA TGTGCCAGCAGTTCCACAGGACACACAGATACGCAGTATTTT. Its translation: CASSSTGHTDTQYF.

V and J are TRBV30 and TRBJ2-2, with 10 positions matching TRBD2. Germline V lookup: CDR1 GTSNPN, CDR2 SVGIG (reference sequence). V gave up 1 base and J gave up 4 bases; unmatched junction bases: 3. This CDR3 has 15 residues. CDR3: CAWSAGLAITGELFF. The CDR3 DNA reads TGTGCCTGGAGTGCGGGACTAGCGATCACCGGGGAGCTGTTTTTT. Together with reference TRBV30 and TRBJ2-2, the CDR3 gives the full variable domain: SQTIHQWPATLVQPVGSPLSLECTVEGTSNPNLYWYRQAAGRGLQLLFYSVGIGQISSEVPQNLSASRPQDRQFILSSKKLLLSDSGFYLCAWSAGLAITGELFFGEGSRLTVL.

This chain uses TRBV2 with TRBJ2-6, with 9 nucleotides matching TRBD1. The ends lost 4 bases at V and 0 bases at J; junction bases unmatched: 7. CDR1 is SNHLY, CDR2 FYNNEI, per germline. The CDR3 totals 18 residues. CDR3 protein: CASSGRGTGSSGANVLTF. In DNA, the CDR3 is TGTGCCAGCAGTGGACGCGGGACAGGGAGCTCTGGGGCCAACGTCCTGACTTTC. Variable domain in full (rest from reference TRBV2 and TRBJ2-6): EPEVTQTPSHQVTQMGQEVILRCVPISNHLYFYWYRQILGQKVEFLVSFYNNEISEKSEIFDDQFSVERPDGSNFTLKIRSTKLEDSAMYFCASSGRGTGSSGANVLTFGAGSRLTVL.

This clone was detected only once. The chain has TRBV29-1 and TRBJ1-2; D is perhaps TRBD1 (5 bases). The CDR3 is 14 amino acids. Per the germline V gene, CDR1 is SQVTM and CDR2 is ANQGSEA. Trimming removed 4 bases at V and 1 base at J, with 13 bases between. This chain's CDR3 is CSVGGGESNYGYTF. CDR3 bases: TGCAGCGTTGGGGGAGGGGAGAGTAACTATGGCTACACCTTC.

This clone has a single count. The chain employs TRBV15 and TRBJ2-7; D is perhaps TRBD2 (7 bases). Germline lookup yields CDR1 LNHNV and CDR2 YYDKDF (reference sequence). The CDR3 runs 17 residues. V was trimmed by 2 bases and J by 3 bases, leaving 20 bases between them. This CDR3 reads CATSRHGGGLNFYEQYF. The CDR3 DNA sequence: TGTGCCACCAGCAGACACGGCGGGGGCCTAAACTTCTACGAGCAGTACTTC.